This T cell receptor (beta chain) was identified during a study of siplizumab effects on memory and regulatory T cells. The study assayed around 9.2 x 10^4 TCR templates per sample. Libraries were prepared by immunoSEQ multiplex PCR; TCRdb keeps only in-frame clonotypes and omits some of them. The sample lists about 57,000 clones, around 78% occurring once. Germline V CDR1 and CDR2: SGHTA, FQGTGA. The CDR3 extends over 15 amino acids. V dropped 1 base and J dropped 0 bases, with 8 bases sitting between them. Input material: memory CD4+ T cells sorted from blood. The receptor was derived from a human donor in good health. This chain joins TRBV7-3 and TRBJ2-3; no clear D. CDR3: CASSLNPASTDTQYF. The CDR3, as DNA: TGTGCCAGCAGCTTAAACCCAGCGAGCACAGATACGCAGTATTTT.